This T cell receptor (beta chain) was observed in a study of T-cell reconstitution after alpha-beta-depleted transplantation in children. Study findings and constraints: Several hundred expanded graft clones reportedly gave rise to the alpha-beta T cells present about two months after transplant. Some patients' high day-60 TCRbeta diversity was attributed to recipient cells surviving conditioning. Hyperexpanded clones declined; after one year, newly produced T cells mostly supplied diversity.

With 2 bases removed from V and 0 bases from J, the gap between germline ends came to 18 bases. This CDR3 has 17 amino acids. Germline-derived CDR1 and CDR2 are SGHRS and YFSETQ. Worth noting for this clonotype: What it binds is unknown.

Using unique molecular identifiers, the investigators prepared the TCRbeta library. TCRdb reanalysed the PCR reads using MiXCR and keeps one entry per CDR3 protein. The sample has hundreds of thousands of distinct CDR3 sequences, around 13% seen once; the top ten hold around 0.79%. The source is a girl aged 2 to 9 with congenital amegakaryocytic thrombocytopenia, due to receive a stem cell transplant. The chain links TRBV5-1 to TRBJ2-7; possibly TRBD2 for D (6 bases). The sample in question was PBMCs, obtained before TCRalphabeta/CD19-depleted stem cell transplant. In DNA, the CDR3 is TGCGCCAGCAGCTTATGGATAACCGGGGGAAGCTCCTACGAGCAGTACTTC. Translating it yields CASSLWITGGSSYEQYF.